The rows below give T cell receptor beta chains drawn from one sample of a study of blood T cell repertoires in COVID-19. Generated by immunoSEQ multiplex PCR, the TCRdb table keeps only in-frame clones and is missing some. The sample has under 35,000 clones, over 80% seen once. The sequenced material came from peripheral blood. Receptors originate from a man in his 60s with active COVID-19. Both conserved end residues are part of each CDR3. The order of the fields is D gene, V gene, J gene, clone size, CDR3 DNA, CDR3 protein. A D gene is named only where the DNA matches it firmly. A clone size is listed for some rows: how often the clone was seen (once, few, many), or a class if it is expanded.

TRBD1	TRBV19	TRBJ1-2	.	TGTGCCAGTAGTATAGCCCCGGACAGGGGGCATGGCTACACCTTC	CASSIAPDRGHGYTF
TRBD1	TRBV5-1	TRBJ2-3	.	TGCGCCAGCAGGGGGACAGTAGGCACAGATACGCAGTATTTT	CASRGTVGTDTQYF
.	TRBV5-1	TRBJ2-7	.	TGCGCCAGCAACGACGGTACTTTCACTACCTACGAGCAGTACTTC	CASNDGTFTTYEQYF
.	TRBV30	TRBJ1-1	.	TGTGCCTGGAGTGGAAGGGGCACTGAAGCTTTCTTT	CAWSGRGTEAFF
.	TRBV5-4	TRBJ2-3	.	TGTGCCAGCAGCTGGGACATTGAAGATACGCAGTATTTT	CASSWDIEDTQYF
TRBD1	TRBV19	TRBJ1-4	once	TGTGCCAGTACCACCGGTGGGGGACAGGGTTATGGGAAACTGTTTTTT	CASTTGGGQGYGKLFF
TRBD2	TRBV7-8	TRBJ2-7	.	TGTGCCAGCAGCCTACGGCGTAGCGGGAGGGCCGGACGTTCCTACGAGCAGTACTTC	CASSLRRSGRAGRSYEQYF
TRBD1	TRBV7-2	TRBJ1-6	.	TGTGCCAGCACCCCTCGACAGGGTAATTCACCCCTCCACTTT	CASTPRQGNSPLHF
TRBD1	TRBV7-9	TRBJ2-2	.	TGTGCCAGCAGCTTCCTACAGGGGAGCGGGGAGCTGTTTTTT	CASSFLQGSGELFF
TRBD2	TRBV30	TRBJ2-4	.	TGTGCTGGGACTAGCGGGGTTCTAGCCAAAAACATTCAGTACTTC	CAGTSGVLAKNIQYF
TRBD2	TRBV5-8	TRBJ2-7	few	TGTGCCAGCAGCCTACGCACCGGGACTAGTGACCCCGAGCAGTACTTC	CASSLRTGTSDPEQYF
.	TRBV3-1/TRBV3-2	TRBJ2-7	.	TGTGCCAGCAGTCCCGTGTCGGGCGAGCAGTACTTC	CASSPVSGEQYF
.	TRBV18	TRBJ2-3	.	TGTGCCAGCTCACTCCAGAGGTCTGGCACAGATACGCAGTATTTT	CASSLQRSGTDTQYF
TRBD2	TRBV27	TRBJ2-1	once	TGTGCCAGCAGTTTTAGTAGCGGGGACAAGGTCAATGAGCAGTTCTTC	CASSFSSGDKVNEQFF
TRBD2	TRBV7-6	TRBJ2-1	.	TGTGCCAGCAGCTTACAGACTAGCGGAAACTACAATGAGCAGTTCTTC	CASSLQTSGNYNEQFF
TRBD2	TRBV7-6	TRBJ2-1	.	TGTGCCAGCAGCCCCGAAAGGTGGACTAGCGGGTATTACAATGAGCAGTTCTTC	CASSPERWTSGYYNEQFF
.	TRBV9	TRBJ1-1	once	TGTGCCAGCAGCGTAGCAGCCGGGAAACCGGACACTGAAGCTTTCTTT	CASSVAAGKPDTEAFF
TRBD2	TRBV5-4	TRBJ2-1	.	TGTGCCAGCAGTCATCCGGGACTAGCATTAAGTGGGCAGTTCTTC	CASSHPGLALSGQFF
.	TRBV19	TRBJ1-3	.	TGTGCCAGTAGGTCTCCGGGAAACACCATATATTTT	CASRSPGNTIYF
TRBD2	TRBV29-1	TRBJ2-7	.	TGCAGCGTAACCCTGACTAGCGGGAGTCGGAGGGACGAGCAGTACTTC	CSVTLTSGSRRDEQYF
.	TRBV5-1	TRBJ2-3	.	TGCGCCAGCAGCCTCCGACCCAGGGGAAGTGGGCTAGAAGGGGGTACAGATACGCAGTATTTT	CASSLRPRGSGLEGGTDTQYF
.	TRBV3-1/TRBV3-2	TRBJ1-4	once	TGTGCCAGCAGCCTCAGCTTACAGGGCGCAACTAATGAAAAACTGTTTTTT	CASSLSLQGATNEKLFF
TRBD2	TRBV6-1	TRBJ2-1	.	TGTGCCAGCAGTGACCCTAGCGGGAGTCGTGGACGCAATGAGCAGTTCTTC	CASSDPSGSRGRNEQFF
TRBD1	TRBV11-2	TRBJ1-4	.	TGTGCCAGCAGCTTCCCCGGGACAGGGAATGAAAAACTGTTTTTT	CASSFPGTGNEKLFF
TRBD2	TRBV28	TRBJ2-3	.	TGTGCCAGCAGTCCCAACGCGGGAGGTAGCACAGATACGCAGTATTTT	CASSPNAGGSTDTQYF
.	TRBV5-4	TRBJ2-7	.	TGTGCCAGCAGCTTGGTGGCGGGGGAGCAGTACTTC	CASSLVAGEQYF
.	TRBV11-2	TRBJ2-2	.	TGTGCCAGCAGCTTAACGGGGAACACCGGGGAGCTGTTTTTT	CASSLTGNTGELFF
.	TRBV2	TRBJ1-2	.	TGTGCCAGCAGTGAAGCGAGGGCGCGTGGCTACACCTTC	CASSEARARGYTF
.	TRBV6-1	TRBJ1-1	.	TGTGCCAGCAGTGAAGGACTGATGAACACTGAAGCTTTCTTT	CASSEGLMNTEAFF
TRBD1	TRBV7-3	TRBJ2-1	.	TGTGCCAGCAGCCCAAGGGGGCAGGGCGGTAATGAGCAGTTCTTC	CASSPRGQGGNEQFF
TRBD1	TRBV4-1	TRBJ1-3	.	TGCGCCAGCAGTACCGGGACAGGGGGTATGGCTGGAAACACCATATATTTT	CASSTGTGGMAGNTIYF
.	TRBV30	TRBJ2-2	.	TGTGCCTGGGAGGATACAGGCACCGGGGAGCTGTTTTTT	CAWEDTGTGELFF
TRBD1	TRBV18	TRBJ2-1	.	TGTGCCAGCTCACCACGGGACAGGGTGTACAATGAGCAGTTCTTC	CASSPRDRVYNEQFF
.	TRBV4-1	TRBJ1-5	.	TGCGCCAGCAGCCAAGACAGGGGCGCCAATCAGCCCCAGCATTTT	CASSQDRGANQPQHF
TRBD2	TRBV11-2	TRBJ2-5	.	TGTGCCAGCAGCTCCACCCTAGCGGGAGTAAGGGAGACCCAGTACTTC	CASSSTLAGVRETQYF
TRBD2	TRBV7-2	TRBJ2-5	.	TGTGCCAGCAGCACAAGCACTAGCGGGGGCCAAGAGACCCAGTACTTC	CASSTSTSGGQETQYF
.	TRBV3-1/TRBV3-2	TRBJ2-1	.	TGTGCCAGCAGCCAAGGGGGTCGGGGAGGTGAGCAGTTCTTC	CASSQGGRGGEQFF
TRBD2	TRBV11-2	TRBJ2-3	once	TGTGCCAGCAGCTTAGGGGATGGACTAGTTACAGATACGCAGTATTTT	CASSLGDGLVTDTQYF
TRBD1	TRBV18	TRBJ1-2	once	TGTGCCAGCTCACCACAACCGACAGGGGGTTACTATGGCTACACCTTC	CASSPQPTGGYYGYTF
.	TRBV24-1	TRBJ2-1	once	TGTGCCACCAGTGACGGCAGCGCGGATGAGCAGTTCTTC	CATSDGSADEQFF
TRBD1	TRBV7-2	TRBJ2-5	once	TGTGCCAGCAGCCGGCGGGACAGGGGGCAACCCGGGGAGTCCCAGTACTTC	CASSRRDRGQPGESQYF
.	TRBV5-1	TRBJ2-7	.	TGCGCCAGCAGCTTCCGGGACTTCTCCTACGAGCAGTACTTC	CASSFRDFSYEQYF
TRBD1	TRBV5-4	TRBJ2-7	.	TGTGCCAGCAGCTTGGCGGCAGGGGGCTCCTACGAGCAGTACTTC	CASSLAAGGSYEQYF